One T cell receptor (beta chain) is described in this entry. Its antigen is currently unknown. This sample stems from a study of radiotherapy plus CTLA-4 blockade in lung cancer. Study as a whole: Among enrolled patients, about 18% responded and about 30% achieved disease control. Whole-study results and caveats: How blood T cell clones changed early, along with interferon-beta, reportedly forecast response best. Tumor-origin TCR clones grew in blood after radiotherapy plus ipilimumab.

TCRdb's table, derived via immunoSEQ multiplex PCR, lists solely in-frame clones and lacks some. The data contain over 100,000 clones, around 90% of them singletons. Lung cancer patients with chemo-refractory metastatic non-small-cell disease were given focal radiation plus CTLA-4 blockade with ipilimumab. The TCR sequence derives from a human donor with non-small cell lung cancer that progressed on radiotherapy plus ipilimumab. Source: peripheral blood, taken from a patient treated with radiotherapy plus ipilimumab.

The CDR3 nucleotides are TGCAGCGCCGACGGACAGGGGAACACCATATATTTT. It is translated as CSADGQGNTIYF. The chain has TRBV29-1 and TRBJ1-3, with 9 nucleotides matching TRBD1. The V gene's germline CDR1 is SQVTM and CDR2 ANQGSEA. The CDR3 has 12 amino acids. V lost 7 bases and J lost 7; bases outside the gene matches: 5.